What follows are 5 T cell receptor beta chains derived from one specimen sequenced in a study of blood T cell repertoires in COVID-19. Sequencing used immunoSEQ multiplex PCR; TCRdb keeps in-frame clones, though not all of them. The sample comprises more than 200,000 clones, under 90% of which are singletons, and 2.5% to 3% rests with the top ten. The specimen sequenced was peripheral blood. All receptors derive from a woman between 40 and 55 years old with active or convalescent COVID-19.

The rearrangement links TRBV6-5 to TRBJ1-2; no definite D call. V was trimmed by 7 bases and J by 0 bases, leaving 12 bases between them. This CDR3 has 14 amino acids. Germline assignment: CDR1 MNHEY and CDR2 SVGAGI. CDR3 in amino acids: CASTRGKTNYGYTF. The CDR3 nucleotides are TGTGCCAGCACCCGGGGAAAGACTAACTATGGCTACACCTTC.

The chain has TRBV6-2 or TRBV6-3 and TRBJ2-5; 9 nucleotides line up with TRBD2. The CDR3 spans 16 residues. Germline loops: CDR1 MNHEY, CDR2 SVGEGT. V lost 4 bases to trimming and J lost 2 bases; unmatched junction nucleotides: 8. The CDR3 is CASSSSGGTPQETQYF. CDR3 bases: TGTGCCAGCAGTTCCAGCGGGGGGACCCCTCAAGAGACCCAGTACTTC.

A note on this clone: A junction boundary mismatches the germline segment, possibly from a read error. This sequence joins TRBV15 and TRBJ2-5; 9 nucleotides align to TRBD1. The length of the CDR3 is 15 residues. Germline values: CDR1 LNHNV, CDR2 YYDKDF (reference sequence). Written as DNA, the CDR3 is TGTGCCACCAGCAGGACAGGGGGTCCCCAAGAGATCCAGTACTTC. Translation: CATSRTGGPQEIQYF.

The chain employs TRBV6-5 and TRBJ2-5; the D is unclear. This CDR3 is 13 amino acids long. Germline V gives CDR1 MNHEY, CDR2 SVGAGI. The V end lost 7 bases, the J end lost 5 bases, and 14 bases lay between the germline ends. The CDR3 DNA follows: TGTGCCAGCATAGCCGGCGAGTTCGAGACCCAGTACTTC. Amino acids: CASIAGEFETQYF.

J is TRBJ2-1 and V is TRBV5-1; 7 nucleotides match TRBD1. The CDR3 is 16 residues long. V dropped 4 bases and J dropped 15; count of bases not matched to a gene: 22. The germline V gene has CDR1 SGHRS and CDR2 YFSETQ. The CDR3 spells CASSPGYDRAPRSWFF. CDR3 DNA sequence: TGCGCCAGCAGCCCGGGGTACGACAGGGCCCCTCGTTCTTGGTTCTTC. Drawing the rest from reference TRBV5-1 and TRBJ2-1, the complete variable domain is KAGVTQTPRYLIKTRGQQVTLSCSPISGHRSVSWYQQTPGQGLQFLFEYFSETQRNKGNFPGRFSGRQFSNSRSEMNVSTLELGDSALYLCASSPGYDRAPRSWFFGPGTRLTVL.